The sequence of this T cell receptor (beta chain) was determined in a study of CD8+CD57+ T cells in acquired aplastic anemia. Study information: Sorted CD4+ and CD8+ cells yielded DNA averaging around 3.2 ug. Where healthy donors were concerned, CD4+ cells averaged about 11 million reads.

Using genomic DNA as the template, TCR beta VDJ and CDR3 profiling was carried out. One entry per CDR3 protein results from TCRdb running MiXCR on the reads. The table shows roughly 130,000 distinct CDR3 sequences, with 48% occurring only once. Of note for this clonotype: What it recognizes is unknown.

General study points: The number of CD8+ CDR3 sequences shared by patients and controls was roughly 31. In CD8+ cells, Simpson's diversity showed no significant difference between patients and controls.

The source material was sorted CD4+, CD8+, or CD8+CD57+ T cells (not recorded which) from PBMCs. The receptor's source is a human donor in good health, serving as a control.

The CDR3 region has the DNA TGTGCCACCAGCAGAGATCCCACAGGGTCTGGAAACACCATATATTTT. Its translation is CATSRDPTGSGNTIYF. The chain employs TRBV15 and TRBJ1-3; possibly TRBD1 for D (6 bases). Germline V CDR1 and CDR2: LNHNV, YYDKDF (reference sequence). CDR3 length: 16 amino acids. V lost 0 bases and J lost 1, with 10 bases in between.